This T cell receptor (beta chain) is from a study of technical replicates of blood from a handful of donors. CDR1 is SGHRS, CDR2 YFSETQ, per germline. V dropped 0 bases and J dropped 1; count of bases not matched to a gene: 3. This CDR3 spans 17 amino acids. This clone has a handful of counts. The data were produced by immunoSEQ multiplex PCR, yet TCRdb's version contains in-frame clones alone and is incomplete. The sample lists around 81,000 clones, roughly four fifths occurring once. The chain joins TRBV5-1 to TRBJ2-2, with 10 bases aligning to TRBD1. The TCR was taken from a human donor in good health. Some clones in this sample may be carry-over from other donors' samples. The sequencing sample was made of PBMCs. The CDR3 is CASSLVRTGGNTGELFF. The CDR3 region has the DNA TGCGCCAGCAGCTTGGTCCGGACAGGGGGGAACACCGGGGAGCTGTTTTTT. The full variable domain, with the rest looked up from reference TRBV5-1 and TRBJ2-2, is KAGVTQTPRYLIKTRGQQVTLSCSPISGHRSVSWYQQTPGQGLQFLFEYFSETQRNKGNFPGRFSGRQFSNSRSEMNVSTLELGDSALYLCASSLVRTGGNTGELFFGEGSRLTVL.